The 16 T cell receptor beta chains given below trace back to one sample, sequenced in a study of T cells generated in artificial thymic organoids. Reverse primers in the TRAC or TRBC constant regions drove separate semi-nested PCRs for TCRalpha and TCRbeta. TCRdb independently ran MiXCR on the 5' RACE reads; one entry per CDR3 protein. The sample shows approximately 5,500 distinct CDR3 sequences, about 31% of them seen only once. Material: naive CD8+ T cells from blood. Noted subset: CD3+TCRalphabeta+CD8SP T cells; for blood, CD45RO-CCR7+ naive CD8+ T cells. The receptors originated from a human donor who gave cord blood stem cells for thymic organoid culture, a cardiac surgery patient who gave postnatal thymus, or a blood donor (not recorded which).

The rearrangement joins TRBV19 to TRBJ2-5; 9 nucleotides agree with TRBD2. J gave up 7 bases and V 6 bases, and 12 bases lay outside the gene matches. Germline V gives CDR1 LNHDA, CDR2 SQIVND (reference sequence). This CDR3 has 15 residues. CDR3 DNA sequence: TGTGCCAGTAGCGTATTTAGCGGGGGCCAGGGGACCCAGTACTTC. This encodes CASSVFSGGQGTQYF.

By share of the sample, this clonotype is medium-sized. V usage is TRBV12-3 or TRBV12-4 and J usage is TRBJ2-2; weak D call: TRBD2 (5 bases). Trimming pared 3 bases from V and 7 bases from J, leaving 15 bases between. The CDR3 runs to 15 residues. Here the CDR3 DNA reads TGTGCCAGCAGTTTTGTTTGGGGAGTCGGCGGGGAGCTGTTTTTT. Translating it yields CASSFVWGVGGELFF.

The chain employs TRBV5-4 and TRBJ2-3; 16 positions agree with TRBD2. CDR1 is SGHNT, CDR2 YYREEE, per germline (reference sequence). Trimming removed 2 bases from V and 5 bases from J; junction bases left unmatched: 11. This CDR3 spans 19 amino acids. This chain's CDR3 is CASSLQPGLAGGDLDTQYF. The CDR3 region has the DNA TGTGCCAGCAGCTTACAGCCGGGACTAGCGGGAGGGGATTTAGATACGCAGTATTTT.

This clonotype was detected once. This rearrangement joins TRBV18 to TRBJ2-1; D is possibly TRBD2 (6 bases). From germline, CDR1 is KGHSH and CDR2 LQKENI. This CDR3 contains 15 residues. The germline V and J ends were trimmed by 0 bases and 6 bases, with 12 bases remaining between them. CDR3 in amino acids: CASSPPRGETNEQFF. Here the CDR3 DNA reads TGTGCCAGCTCACCACCGCGCGGGGAAACCAATGAGCAGTTCTTC.

The genes are TRBV29-1 and TRBJ2-1; D possibly corresponds to TRBD1 (6 bases). CDR1 is SQVTM and CDR2 is ANQGSEA in the germline V gene. The CDR3 loop spans 12 amino acids. Trimming removed 4 bases at V and 10 bases at J, with 14 bases between. CDR3 protein: CSVVLQGKEQFF. The CDR3 DNA reads TGCAGCGTTGTCCTGCAGGGGAAAGAGCAGTTCTTC.

The chain combines TRBV10-3 with TRBJ2-1, with 11 positions matching TRBD2. V lost 4 bases to trimming and J lost 10 bases; unmatched junction nucleotides: 9. CDR3 length equals 15 residues. The germline V gene has CDR1 ENHRY and CDR2 SYGVKD. CDR3 sequence (DNA): TGTGCCATCAGTGGCGGGGCTAGCGGGAGGTTGGAGCAGTTCTTC. This encodes CAISGGASGRLEQFF.

This clonotype ranks as medium-sized (0.01 to 0.1%). The chain joins TRBV27 to TRBJ1-5, with a tentative D call TRBD1 (5 bases). The CDR3 runs 13 residues. The germline gives CDR1 MNHEY, CDR2 SMNVEV (reference sequence). Trimming took 0 bases from V and 7 from J, leaving 7 bases between them. CDR3 protein: CASSLSGGQPQHF. The CDR3 DNA is TGTGCCAGCAGTTTATCGGGGGGGCAGCCCCAGCATTTT.

The sample holds a few counts of this clonotype. The chain has TRBV15 and TRBJ2-7; 10 bases line up with TRBD1. V lost 3 bases to trimming and J lost 2 bases; unmatched junction nucleotides: 4. Germline CDR1 LNHNV, CDR2 YYDKDF (reference sequence). CDR3 size: 15 residues. Written as DNA, the CDR3 is TGTGCCACCAGCAGGGACAGGGGGGCACCCTACGAGCAGTACTTC. Protein: CATSRDRGAPYEQYF.

Turning to this clonotype: At one boundary the junction diverges from the germline segment, which might be a read error. This sequence joins TRBV19 and TRBJ2-5; 9 bases agree with TRBD2. The CDR3 has 15 residues. Germline-derived CDR1 and CDR2 are LNHDA and SQIVND (reference sequence). The CDR3 loop reads CDSSVFSGGQGTQYF. In nucleotides, the CDR3 is TGTGACAGTAGCGTATTTAGCGGGGGCCAGGGGACCCAGTACTTC.

This clonotype is categorized as medium-sized. The chain uses TRBV29-1 and TRBJ2-1, with D tentatively TRBD1 or TRBD2 (5 bases each). The germline V gene encodes CDR1 SQVTM and CDR2 ANQGSEA. CDR3 length: 11 amino acids. Trimming took 7 bases from V and 4 from J, leaving 8 bases between them. Here the CDR3 DNA reads TGCAGCGCGGGGCCTTACAATGAGCAGTTCTTC. It translates to CSAGPYNEQFF.

Comments on this clonotype: This clone may be a read error of a much larger clone one base away. The chain carries TRBV25-1 and TRBJ2-5, with unresolved D. The CDR3 is made up of 15 amino acids. Germline assignment: CDR1 MGHDK and CDR2 SYGVNS. Between the trimmed V and J ends, which lost 0 bases and 3 bases, there was a span of 11 bases. The CDR3, as DNA: TGTGCCAGCAGTGAATACACGGCAGGCGAAGAGACCCAGTACTTC. Translating it yields CASSEYTAGEETQYF.

A few counts support this clonotype. The gene calls are TRBV3-1 and TRBJ2-7; no clear D. Trimming stripped 0 bases from V and 6 bases from J, with 15 bases between. Germline V gene data show CDR1 as LGHDT and CDR2 as YNNKEL (reference sequence). The CDR3 spans 15 residues. As DNA, the CDR3 is TGTGCCAGCAGCCAAGATCTGGCGTCCACCCTCGAGCAGTACTTC. Its translation is CASSQDLASTLEQYF.

This clonotype rates as medium-sized (0.01 to 0.1%). The chain employs TRBV29-1 and TRBJ1-2; TRBD1 matches at 8 bases. The CDR3 runs 16 residues. V trimming: 1 base; J trimming: 4 bases; junction bases outside the gene matches: 11. CDR1 and CDR2 (germline): SQVTM, ANQGSEA. The chain's CDR3 is CSVEGNPGGLLYGYTF. Here the CDR3 DNA reads TGCAGCGTTGAAGGAAACCCAGGGGGCCTCCTCTATGGCTACACCTTC. Filled out from reference TRBV29-1 and TRBJ1-2, the complete variable domain reads SAVISQKPSRDICQRGTSLTIQCQVDSQVTMMFWYRQQPGQSLTLIATANQGSEATYESGFVIDKFPISRPNLTFSTLTVSNMSPEDSSIYLCSVEGNPGGLLYGYTFGSGTRLTVV.

V gene TRBV4-1 combines with J gene TRBJ2-1; D not certain. Trimming left V 4 bases short and J 2 bases short, with 9 bases between. CDR3 length: 14 amino acids. The germline V gene has CDR1 MGHRA and CDR2 YSYEKL. CDR3 amino acids: CASSLTSAYNEQFF. The CDR3 bases are TGCGCCAGCAGCCTGACGAGCGCCTACAATGAGCAGTTCTTC.

This chain connects TRBV4-1 to TRBJ2-4; 12 bases are a match to TRBD1. Per the germline V gene, CDR1 is MGHRA and CDR2 is YSYEKL. This CDR3 contains 13 residues. The V segment lost 10 bases and the J segment 8 bases; nucleotides outside the gene matches: 6. CDR3 amino acids: CATGQGAGDIQYF. The CDR3 DNA follows: TGCGCCACGGGACAGGGGGCGGGGGACATTCAGTACTTC.

This clonotype is termed medium-sized. This sequence joins TRBV29-1 and TRBJ1-2; no definite D call. Germline V gene sequence: CDR1 SQVTM, CDR2 ANQGSEA. Trimming stripped 3 bases from V and 5 bases from J, with 10 bases between. The CDR3 has 12 amino acids. The CDR3 DNA sequence: TGCAGCGTTGAGGTACATCTGTATGGCTACACCTTC. This codes for CSVEVHLYGYTF.